This TCR beta chain is from a study of T cell clones after liver transplantation. Overall study context: Tolerance: complete withdrawal held at least one year, liver enzymes staying within twice normal. Study-level results: Migration into the graft, not deletion, may explain lost graft donor-reactive T cells.

The method was immunoSEQ multiplex PCR; TCRdb's version includes in-frame clones alone and lacks a portion of them. This table holds fewer than 85,000 clones, 80% found once. Sorting of unstimulated PBMCs yielded separate CD3+CD4+ and CD3+CD8+ fractions. In germline, CDR1 is SGHRS, CDR2 YFSETQ. Trimming took 2 bases from V and 6 from J; bases not matched to a gene: 12. The CDR3 is made up of 16 amino acids. On this clone: Its target is not known.

The input for sequencing was CD4+ T cells from blood, taken 12 months after liver transplant. The source of this sequence is a human patient who received a liver transplant. Some T cells may have originated in the graft donor. This chain connects TRBV5-1 to TRBJ1-2; 8 bases are shared with TRBD1. CDR3 nucleotide sequence: TGCGCCAGCAGCTTACGTAACAGGGGGTTCGGGAATGGCTACACCTTC. It is translated as CASSLRNRGFGNGYTF.